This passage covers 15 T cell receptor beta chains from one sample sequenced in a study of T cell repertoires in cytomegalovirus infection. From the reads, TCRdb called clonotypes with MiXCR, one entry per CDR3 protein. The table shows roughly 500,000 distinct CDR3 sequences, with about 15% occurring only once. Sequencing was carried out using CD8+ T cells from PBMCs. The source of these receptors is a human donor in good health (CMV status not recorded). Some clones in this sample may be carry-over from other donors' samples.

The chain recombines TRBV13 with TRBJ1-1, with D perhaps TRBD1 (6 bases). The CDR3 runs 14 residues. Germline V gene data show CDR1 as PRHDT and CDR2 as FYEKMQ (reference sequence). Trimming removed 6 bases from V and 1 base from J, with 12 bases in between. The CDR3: CASRSRDTNTEAFF. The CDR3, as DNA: TGTGCCAGCAGATCCCGGGACACGAACACTGAAGCTTTCTTT.

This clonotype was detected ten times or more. The chain's CDR3 is CASSLPRDGTDTQYF. The CDR3, as DNA: TGTGCCAGCAGCTTACCAAGGGATGGGACAGATACGCAGTATTTT. The chain has TRBV7-8 and TRBJ2-3; no definite D call. With 2 bases removed from V and 3 bases from J, the gap between germline ends came to 12 bases. This CDR3 spans 15 amino acids. CDR1 is SGHVS and CDR2 is FQNEAQ in the germline V gene.

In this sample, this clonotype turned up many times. The CDR3 DNA reads TGTGCCAGCAGCCCATTCTGGGACAATGAGCAGTTCTTC. Encoded protein: CASSPFWDNEQFF. V gene TRBV28 combines with J gene TRBJ2-1; D uncertain. Trimming took off 6 bases at V and 5 bases at J, with 11 bases between the two ends. Germline lookup yields CDR1 MDHEN and CDR2 SYDVKM. The CDR3 sequence is 13 residues long.

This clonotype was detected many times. The CDR3 loop reads CASSSRTGSTGELFF. The CDR3 coding sequence is TGTGCCAGCAGTTCTCGGACAGGGAGCACCGGGGAGCTGTTTTTT. The genes are TRBV14 and TRBJ2-2; 8 bases are shared with TRBD1. The germline V gene has CDR1 SGHDN and CDR2 FVKESK. The trim removed 6 bases at V and 4 bases at J, leaving 7 bases unmatched. The CDR3 contains 15 residues.

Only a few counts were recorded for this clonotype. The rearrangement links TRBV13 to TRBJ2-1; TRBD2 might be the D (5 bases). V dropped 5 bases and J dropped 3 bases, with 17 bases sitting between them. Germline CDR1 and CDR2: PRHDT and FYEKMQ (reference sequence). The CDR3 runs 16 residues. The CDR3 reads CASSLGPAESYNEQFF. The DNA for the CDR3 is TGTGCCAGCAGCCTCGGGCCAGCGGAAAGCTACAATGAGCAGTTCTTC.

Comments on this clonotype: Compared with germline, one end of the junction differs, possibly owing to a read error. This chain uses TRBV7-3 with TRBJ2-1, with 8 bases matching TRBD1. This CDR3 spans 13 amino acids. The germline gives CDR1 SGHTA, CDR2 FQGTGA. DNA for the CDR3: TGTGCTAGCAGCCCGGACAGGGCAAATGGGCAGTTCTTC. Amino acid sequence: CASSPDRANGQFF.

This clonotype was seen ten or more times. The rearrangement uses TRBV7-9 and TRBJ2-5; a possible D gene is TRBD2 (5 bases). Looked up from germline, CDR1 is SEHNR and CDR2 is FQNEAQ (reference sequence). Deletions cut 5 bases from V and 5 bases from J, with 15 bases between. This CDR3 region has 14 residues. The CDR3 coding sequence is TGTGCCAGCAGCCTCCTGGCGGGTGGGGAGACCCAGTACTTC. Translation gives CASSLLAGGETQYF.

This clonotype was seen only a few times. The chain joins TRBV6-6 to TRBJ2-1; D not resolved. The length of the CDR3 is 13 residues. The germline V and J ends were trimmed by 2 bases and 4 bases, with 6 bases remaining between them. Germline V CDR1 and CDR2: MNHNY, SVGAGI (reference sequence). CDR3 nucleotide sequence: TGTGCCAGCAGTTACCGACTGTACAATGAGCAGTTCTTC. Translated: CASSYRLYNEQFF.

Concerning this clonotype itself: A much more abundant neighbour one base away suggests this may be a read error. This CDR3 is CASSIAARAGEQFF. CDR3 sequence (DNA): TGTGCCAGCAGTATAGCGGCTAGGGCGGGTGAGCAGTTCTTC. The V and J genes are TRBV12-3 or TRBV12-4 and TRBJ2-1, with D possibly being TRBD2 (6 bases). There are 14 residues in the CDR3.

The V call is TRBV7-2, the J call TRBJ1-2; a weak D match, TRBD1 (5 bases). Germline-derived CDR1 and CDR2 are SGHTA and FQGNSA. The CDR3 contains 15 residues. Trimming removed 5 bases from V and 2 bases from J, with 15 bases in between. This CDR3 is CASSARAEGNYGYTF. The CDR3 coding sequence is TGTGCCAGCAGCGCCAGGGCAGAGGGCAACTATGGCTACACCTTC.

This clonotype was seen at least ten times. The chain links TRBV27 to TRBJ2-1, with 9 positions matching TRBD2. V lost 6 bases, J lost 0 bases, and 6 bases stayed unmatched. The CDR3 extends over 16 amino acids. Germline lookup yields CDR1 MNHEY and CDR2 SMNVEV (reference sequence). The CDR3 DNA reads TGTGCCAGCAGGAGGAATAGCGGGAGCTCCTACAATGAGCAGTTCTTC. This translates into CASRRNSGSSYNEQFF.

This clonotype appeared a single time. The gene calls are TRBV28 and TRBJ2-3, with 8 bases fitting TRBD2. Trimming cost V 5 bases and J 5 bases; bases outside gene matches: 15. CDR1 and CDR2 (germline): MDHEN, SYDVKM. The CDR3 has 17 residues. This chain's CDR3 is CASSDLEVEAGGDTQYF. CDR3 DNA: TGTGCCAGCAGTGACCTGGAGGTCGAGGCGGGGGGAGATACGCAGTATTTT. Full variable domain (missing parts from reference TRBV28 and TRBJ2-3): DVKVTQSSRYLVKRTGEKVFLECVQDMDHENMFWYRQDPGLGLRLIYFSYDVKMKEKGDIPEGYSVSREKKERFSLILESASTNQTSMYLCASSDLEVEAGGDTQYFGPGTRLTVL.

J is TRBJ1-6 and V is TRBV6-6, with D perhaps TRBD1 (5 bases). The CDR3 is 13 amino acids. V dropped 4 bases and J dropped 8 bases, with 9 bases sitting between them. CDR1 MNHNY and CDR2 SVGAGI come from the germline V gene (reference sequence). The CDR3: CASSSGLDSPLHF. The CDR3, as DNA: TGTGCCAGCAGTTCGGGGCTGGATTCACCCCTCCACTTT.

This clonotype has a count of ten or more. The DNA of the CDR3 is TGTGCCAGCAGCTTAATGGGCCAAGGGGCCAACGTCCTGACTTTC. Residues: CASSLMGQGANVLTF. The rearrangement uses TRBV7-3 and TRBJ2-6; unclear D gene. Trimming cost V 1 base and J 4 bases, with 8 bases left between them. The V gene's germline CDR1 is SGHTA and CDR2 FQGTGA. CDR3 length equals 15 residues.

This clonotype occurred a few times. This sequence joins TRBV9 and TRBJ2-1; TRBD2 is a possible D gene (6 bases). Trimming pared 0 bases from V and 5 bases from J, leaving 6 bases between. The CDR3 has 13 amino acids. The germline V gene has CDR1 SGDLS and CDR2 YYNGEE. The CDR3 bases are TGTGCCAGCAGCGTAGCTAGCGACAATGAGCAGTTCTTC. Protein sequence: CASSVASDNEQFF.